This TCR beta chain was sequenced for a study of cytomegalovirus exposure and HLA in healthy donors. Study observations and caveats: TCR beta V segments were, for the most part, productive about 87% or about 30% of the time in an earlier analysis. A classifier reportedly called cytomegalovirus status with high sensitivity and specificity. CMV serostatus was the sole immune exposure information available.

Germline loops: CDR1 MGHRA, CDR2 YSYEKL. The CDR3 has 15 amino acids. Deletions cut 0 bases from V and 4 bases from J, with 12 bases between. With respect to this clone: Antigen unknown.

This PCR relied on a set of 60 Vbeta primers and 13 Jbeta primers. Only in-frame clones appear in the TCRdb table, and some are missing; sequencing was by immunoSEQ multiplex PCR. The sample includes some 110,000 clones, about 60% of them seen just once. The rearrangement links TRBV4-1 to TRBJ1-2; the D gene is possibly TRBD1 (6 bases). The TCR sequence derives from a woman aged 25 to 39 in good health and CMV-seronegative. Specimen: PBMCs. Here the CDR3 reads CASSQDPGDTYGYTF. The CDR3 region has the DNA TGCGCCAGCAGCCAAGATCCCGGGGACACCTATGGCTACACCTTC.